This TCR beta chain was recorded in a study of lymphopenia after photon versus proton radiotherapy. Overall study results and limits: Proton therapy kept repertoires fairly stable, unlike photons, which gained effector/memory cells.

Sequencing used immunoSEQ multiplex PCR; TCRdb keeps in-frame clones, though not all of them. Among 68,000 or so clones listed, about nine tenths were seen once. A note on this clone: Its specificity is unknown.

The clonotype was recovered from a woman in her sixties or seventies with pancreatic cancer. Sequenced here: peripheral blood, sampled from a patient treated with photon-based radiotherapy.

Here the CDR3 reads CASKSDRVKNEQFF. In nucleotides, the CDR3 is TGTGCCAGTAAGTCGGACAGGGTTAAAAATGAGCAGTTCTTC. The chain combines TRBV19 with TRBJ2-1, with TRBD1 identical over 8 bases. CDR3 length: 14 amino acids. Germline values: CDR1 LNHDA, CDR2 SQIVND (reference sequence). The ends lost 7 bases at V and 7 bases at J; junction bases unmatched: 9. Drawing the rest from reference TRBV19 and TRBJ2-1, the complete variable domain is DGGITQSPKYLFRKEGQNVTLSCEQNLNHDAMYWYRQDPGQGLRLIYYSQIVNDFQKGDIAEGYSVSREKKESFPLTVTSAQKNPTAFYLCASKSDRVKNEQFFGPGTRLTVL.